These T cell receptor beta chains were read from a single sample in a study of beta chain features in type 1 diabetes. The table came from immunoSEQ multiplex PCR; TCRdb's copy has only in-frame clones and leaves some out. The sample consists of 810,000 or so clones, roughly 15% of them appearing once. The sequenced sample was naive CD4+ T cells from blood. All receptors come from a young woman in good health. Both conserved end residues are part of each CDR3. Each record gives: CDR3 protein, CDR3 DNA, clone size, J gene, V gene, D gene. D genes are given only for firm matches. Part of the rows lack a size; the others show once, few, many or a class for expanded clones.

cdr3_aa: CASSPGLAGGRPQPSSYNEQFF
cdr3_nt: TGCGCCAGCAGCCCGGGACTAGCGGGAGGCCGGCCGCAACCAAGCTCCTACAATGAGCAGTTCTTC
clone_size: -
j_call: TRBJ2-1
v_call: TRBV23-1
d_call: TRBD2

cdr3_aa: CASSLVGEETQYF
cdr3_nt: TGTGCCAGCAGCTTGGTCGGGGAAGAGACCCAGTACTTC
clone_size: few
j_call: TRBJ2-5
v_call: TRBV5-4
d_call: -

cdr3_aa: CASSPDRHINQPQHF
cdr3_nt: TGTGCCAGCTCACCCGACAGACACATCAATCAGCCCCAGCATTTT
clone_size: -
j_call: TRBJ1-5
v_call: TRBV18
d_call: -

cdr3_aa: CASSVGQGRTYEQYF
cdr3_nt: TGTGCCAGCAGCGTAGGACAGGGGAGGACCTACGAGCAGTACTTC
clone_size: -
j_call: TRBJ2-7
v_call: TRBV9
d_call: TRBD1

cdr3_aa: CASSRAGQQEKLFF
cdr3_nt: TGTGCCAGCAGCCGGGCGGGACAGCAGGAAAAACTGTTTTTT
clone_size: -
j_call: TRBJ1-4
v_call: TRBV5-6
d_call: TRBD1

cdr3_aa: CASCPPGTSIREQYF
cdr3_nt: TGTGCCAGCTGCCCCCCCGGGACTAGTATACGCGAGCAGTACTTC
clone_size: -
j_call: TRBJ2-7
v_call: TRBV5-8
d_call: TRBD2

cdr3_aa: CASSQIFRILSAPAYNEQFF
cdr3_nt: TGTGCCAGCAGTCAAATCTTCCGGATACTAAGCGCCCCCGCCTACAATGAGCAGTTCTTC
clone_size: -
j_call: TRBJ2-1
v_call: TRBV28
d_call: -

cdr3_aa: CASRQGYNEQFF
cdr3_nt: TGTGCCAGCAGACAGGGCTACAATGAGCAGTTCTTC
clone_size: few
j_call: TRBJ2-1
v_call: TRBV25-1
d_call: -

cdr3_aa: CASSSPTYTEAFF
cdr3_nt: TGTGCCAGCAGTTCCCCTACATACACTGAAGCTTTCTTT
clone_size: -
j_call: TRBJ1-1
v_call: TRBV28
d_call: -

cdr3_aa: CASNDPVGGIGEQYF
cdr3_nt: TGTGCCAGCAACGACCCGGTAGGGGGCATAGGCGAGCAGTACTTC
clone_size: few
j_call: TRBJ2-7
v_call: TRBV7-2
d_call: TRBD1

cdr3_aa: CASSPEGFTEKLFF
cdr3_nt: TGTGCCAGCAGCCCAGAGGGGTTCACGGAAAAACTGTTTTTT
clone_size: -
j_call: TRBJ1-4
v_call: TRBV7-8
d_call: -

cdr3_aa: CAISESTSSGTNEQFF
cdr3_nt: TGTGCCATCAGTGAGTCTACTAGCTCAGGCACCAATGAGCAGTTCTTC
clone_size: -
j_call: TRBJ2-1
v_call: TRBV10-3
d_call: -

cdr3_aa: CASSTVGSHGYTF
cdr3_nt: TGTGCCAGCAGTACTGTCGGAAGTCATGGCTACACCTTC
clone_size: once
j_call: TRBJ1-2
v_call: TRBV6-4
d_call: -

cdr3_aa: CATKAGTGGGEQYF
cdr3_nt: TGTGCCACCAAGGCGGGAACAGGGGGTGGCGAGCAGTACTTC
clone_size: -
j_call: TRBJ2-7
v_call: TRBV10-3
d_call: TRBD1

cdr3_aa: CASSHPGDTDTQYF
cdr3_nt: TGCGCCAGCAGCCACCCAGGGGACACAGATACGCAGTATTTT
clone_size: few
j_call: TRBJ2-3
v_call: TRBV5-1
d_call: -

cdr3_aa: CASSPGTSGKQYF
cdr3_nt: TGTGCCAGCTCACCGGGGACTAGCGGGAAGCAGTATTTT
clone_size: few
j_call: TRBJ2-3
v_call: TRBV18
d_call: TRBD2

cdr3_aa: CASSLGPISYEQYF
cdr3_nt: TGCGCCAGCAGCTTGGGGCCGATATCCTACGAGCAGTACTTC
clone_size: -
j_call: TRBJ2-7
v_call: TRBV5-1
d_call: -

cdr3_aa: CASSPYRYEQYF
cdr3_nt: TGTGCCAGCAGCCCATACCGCTACGAGCAGTACTTC
clone_size: -
j_call: TRBJ2-7
v_call: TRBV2
d_call: -

cdr3_aa: CASSSRTSGNNEQFF
cdr3_nt: TGTGCCAGCAGCTCGAGGACTAGCGGTAACAATGAGCAGTTCTTC
clone_size: -
j_call: TRBJ2-1
v_call: TRBV7-2
d_call: TRBD2

cdr3_aa: CASSPGLAGGPAKNIQYF
cdr3_nt: TGTGCCAGCTCACCCGGACTAGCGGGAGGGCCTGCCAAAAACATTCAGTACTTC
clone_size: -
j_call: TRBJ2-4
v_call: TRBV18
d_call: TRBD2

cdr3_aa: CASSLPLLTDTQYF
cdr3_nt: TGTGCCAGTAGTCTTCCGCTACTCACAGATACGCAGTATTTT
clone_size: few
j_call: TRBJ2-3
v_call: TRBV19
d_call: -

cdr3_aa: CASSPVAGVGNEQFF
cdr3_nt: TGTGCCAGTAGTCCCGTAGCGGGAGTGGGCAATGAGCAGTTCTTC
clone_size: few
j_call: TRBJ2-1
v_call: TRBV19
d_call: TRBD2

cdr3_aa: CASSLEAGQETQYF
cdr3_nt: TGCGCCAGCAGCTTGGAGGCAGGACAAGAGACCCAGTACTTC
clone_size: few
j_call: TRBJ2-5
v_call: TRBV5-1
d_call: -

cdr3_aa: CASSSSAGRVSYEQYF
cdr3_nt: TGTGCCAGCAGTTCATCGGCAGGGCGGGTATCCTACGAGCAGTACTTC
clone_size: -
j_call: TRBJ2-7
v_call: TRBV27
d_call: -

cdr3_aa: CASSYRGDRQPQHF
cdr3_nt: TGTGCCAGCAGTTACCGGGGTGACAGGCAGCCCCAGCATTTT
clone_size: few
j_call: TRBJ1-5
v_call: TRBV6-6
d_call: -

cdr3_aa: CASSTQTTGIIEKLFF
cdr3_nt: TGTGCCAGCAGCACACAAACTACAGGAATAATTGAAAAACTGTTTTTT
clone_size: -
j_call: TRBJ1-4
v_call: TRBV7-2
d_call: -

cdr3_aa: CASSFGTSGQETQYF
cdr3_nt: TGTGCCAGCAGCTTTGGGACTAGCGGCCAAGAGACCCAGTACTTC
clone_size: -
j_call: TRBJ2-5
v_call: TRBV5-4
d_call: TRBD2

cdr3_aa: CASSLTLVGSNEQFF
cdr3_nt: TGTGCCAGCAGCTTAACACTAGTTGGGTCCAATGAGCAGTTCTTC
clone_size: few
j_call: TRBJ2-1
v_call: TRBV7-3
d_call: -

cdr3_aa: CSVDRGRLAGLSTDTQYF
cdr3_nt: TGCAGCGTTGATCGGGGTCGACTAGCTGGTTTAAGCACAGATACGCAGTATTTT
clone_size: few
j_call: TRBJ2-3
v_call: TRBV29-1
d_call: TRBD2

cdr3_aa: CASSGLPGISIYEQYF
cdr3_nt: TGTGCCAGCAGCGGCTTGCCGGGGATAAGTATATACGAGCAGTACTTC
clone_size: -
j_call: TRBJ2-7
v_call: TRBV9
d_call: -

cdr3_aa: CASSPHSVRDEAFF
cdr3_nt: TGTGCCAGCAGCCCCCATTCGGTACGCGATGAAGCTTTCTTT
clone_size: -
j_call: TRBJ1-1
v_call: TRBV7-9
d_call: -

cdr3_aa: CASSPRRFADTQYF
cdr3_nt: TGTGCCAGCAGCCCCCGGAGGTTTGCAGATACGCAGTATTTT
clone_size: few
j_call: TRBJ2-3
v_call: TRBV7-8
d_call: -

cdr3_aa: CASSEARGNTGELFF
cdr3_nt: TGTGCCAGCAGTGAAGCGCGAGGGAACACCGGGGAGCTGTTTTTT
clone_size: few
j_call: TRBJ2-2
v_call: TRBV6-1
d_call: -

cdr3_aa: CASSSSGSLETQYF
cdr3_nt: TGTGCCAGCAGCTCCAGCGGGAGCTTGGAGACCCAGTACTTC
clone_size: -
j_call: TRBJ2-5
v_call: TRBV7-2
d_call: TRBD2

cdr3_aa: CASSSQGTDTQYF
cdr3_nt: TGTGCCAGCAGCTCGCAGGGTACAGATACGCAGTATTTT
clone_size: few
j_call: TRBJ2-3
v_call: TRBV28
d_call: -

cdr3_aa: CASSFGTRPYEQYF
cdr3_nt: TGTGCCAGCAGCTTTGGAACTCGACCCTACGAGCAGTACTTC
clone_size: few
j_call: TRBJ2-7
v_call: TRBV11-2
d_call: -

cdr3_aa: CASRVRVVGNNEQFF
cdr3_nt: TGCGCCAGCAGGGTCAGGGTTGTGGGAAACAATGAGCAGTTCTTC
clone_size: -
j_call: TRBJ2-1
v_call: TRBV5-1
d_call: -